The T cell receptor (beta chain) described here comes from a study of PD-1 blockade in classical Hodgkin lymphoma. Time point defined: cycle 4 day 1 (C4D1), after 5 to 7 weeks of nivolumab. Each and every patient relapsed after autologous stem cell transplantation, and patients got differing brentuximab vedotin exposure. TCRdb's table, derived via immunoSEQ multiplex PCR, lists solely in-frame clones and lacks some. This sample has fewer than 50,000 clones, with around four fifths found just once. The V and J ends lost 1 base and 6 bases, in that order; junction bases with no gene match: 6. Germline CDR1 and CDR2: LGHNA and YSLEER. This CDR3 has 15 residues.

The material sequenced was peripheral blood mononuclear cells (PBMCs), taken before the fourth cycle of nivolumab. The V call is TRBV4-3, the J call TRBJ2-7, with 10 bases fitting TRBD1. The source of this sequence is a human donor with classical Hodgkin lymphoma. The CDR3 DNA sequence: TGCGCCAGCAGCCAAGTGGGGACAGGGGTAGGCGAGCAGTACTTC. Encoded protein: CASSQVGTGVGEQYF.